These T cell receptor beta chains were read from a single sample in a study of graft-versus-host responses after intestinal transplantation. The protocol was immunoSEQ multiplex PCR, while the TCRdb copy is restricted to in-frame clones and leaves out a portion. The table shows tens of thousands of clones, with 75% to 90% occurring only once. These receptors have no identified antigens. This specimen was unstimulated CD4+ T cells sorted from spleen or lymph node cells, taken before intestinal transplant. These receptors all come from a human donor who received an intestinal transplant. CDR3s include the opening cysteine and the closing phenylalanine or tryptophan. The order of the fields is CDR3 protein, CDR3 DNA, D gene, J gene, V gene, clone size. A D gene is named only where the DNA matches it firmly. The size field is filled for only some rows; it gives once, few, many or a size class.

CDR3 protein: CASARQGNQPQHF; CDR3 DNA: TGCGCCAGCGCCCGACAGGGCAATCAGCCCCAGCATTTT; D gene: NA; J gene: TRBJ1-5; V gene: TRBV10-1; clone size: NA
CDR3 protein: CASSEGGGRTNEKLFF; CDR3 DNA: TGTGCCAGCAGTGAGGGCGGGGGCAGGACTAATGAAAAACTGTTTTTT; D gene: NA; J gene: TRBJ1-4; V gene: TRBV6-1; clone size: NA
CDR3 protein: CASSKRGEGGTEAFF; CDR3 DNA: TGTGCCAGCAGCAAGCGGGGGGAGGGAGGCACTGAAGCTTTCTTT; D gene: NA; J gene: TRBJ1-1; V gene: TRBV2; clone size: NA
CDR3 protein: CASTRGLGGYTF; CDR3 DNA: TGTGCCAGCACCAGGGGGTTGGGCGGCTACACCTTC; D gene: TRBD1; J gene: TRBJ1-2; V gene: TRBV11-2; clone size: once
CDR3 protein: CASSVGGNYGYTF; CDR3 DNA: TGTGCCAGCAGTGTTGGGGGCAACTATGGCTACACCTTC; D gene: NA; J gene: TRBJ1-2; V gene: TRBV6-1; clone size: NA
CDR3 protein: CASSRGGAEQFF; CDR3 DNA: TGCGCCAGCAGCCGAGGGGGCGCGGAGCAGTTCTTC; D gene: TRBD1; J gene: TRBJ2-1; V gene: TRBV4-1; clone size: NA
CDR3 protein: CASSTQQGISYEQYF; CDR3 DNA: TGTGCCAGCAGCACACAACAGGGAATCTCCTACGAGCAGTACTTC; D gene: NA; J gene: TRBJ2-7; V gene: TRBV9; clone size: NA
CDR3 protein: CASRGRQGGSGANVLTF; CDR3 DNA: TGTGCCAGTAGGGGTAGGCAGGGGGGTTCCGGGGCCAACGTCCTGACTTTC; D gene: NA; J gene: TRBJ2-6; V gene: TRBV19; clone size: NA
CDR3 protein: CASSGLTGGYNEQFF; CDR3 DNA: TGTGCCAGCAGTGGCCTTACGGGGGGGTACAATGAGCAGTTCTTC; D gene: TRBD2; J gene: TRBJ2-1; V gene: TRBV2; clone size: once
CDR3 protein: CASRGDRGAYGYTF; CDR3 DNA: TGTGCCAGCAGGGGGGACAGGGGTGCCTATGGCTACACCTTC; D gene: TRBD1; J gene: TRBJ1-2; V gene: TRBV9; clone size: NA
CDR3 protein: CASSPTGGHTEAFF; CDR3 DNA: TGTGCCAGCTCACCTACCGGGGGGCACACTGAAGCTTTCTTT; D gene: NA; J gene: TRBJ1-1; V gene: TRBV18; clone size: NA
CDR3 protein: CASSLVLAGGSIQYF; CDR3 DNA: TGTGCCAGCAGCTTAGTGCTAGCGGGGGGATCAATTCAGTACTTC; D gene: TRBD2; J gene: TRBJ2-4; V gene: TRBV7-2; clone size: once
CDR3 protein: CASSGDRGVRETQYF; CDR3 DNA: TGTGCCAGCAGTGGGGACAGGGGAGTCAGAGAGACCCAGTACTTC; D gene: TRBD1; J gene: TRBJ2-5; V gene: TRBV6-1; clone size: NA
CDR3 protein: CASSDQGGNSPLHF; CDR3 DNA: TGTGCCAGCAGTGATCAGGGAGGGAATTCACCCCTCCACTTT; D gene: NA; J gene: TRBJ1-6; V gene: TRBV2; clone size: few
CDR3 protein: CSVYQRGGLHEQYF; CDR3 DNA: TGCAGCGTTTATCAGCGGGGGGGCCTCCACGAGCAGTACTTC; D gene: TRBD2; J gene: TRBJ2-7; V gene: TRBV29-1; clone size: NA
CDR3 protein: CSAGTLNTEAFF; CDR3 DNA: TGCAGCGCCGGAACACTAAACACTGAAGCTTTCTTT; D gene: NA; J gene: TRBJ1-1; V gene: TRBV29-1; clone size: NA
CDR3 protein: CASSAALAGRYNEQFF; CDR3 DNA: TGTGCCAGCAGCGCCGCACTAGCGGGAAGATACAATGAGCAGTTCTTC; D gene: TRBD2; J gene: TRBJ2-1; V gene: TRBV11-2; clone size: NA
CDR3 protein: CASSQGLSTGELFF; CDR3 DNA: TGTGCCAGCAGCCAGGGGTTGAGCACCGGGGAGCTGTTTTTT; D gene: NA; J gene: TRBJ2-2; V gene: TRBV5-8; clone size: few
CDR3 protein: CASRQSYEQYF; CDR3 DNA: TGTGCCAGCAGACAGTCCTACGAGCAGTACTTC; D gene: NA; J gene: TRBJ2-7; V gene: TRBV2; clone size: once
CDR3 protein: CASSLLSTDTQYF; CDR3 DNA: TGTGCCAGCTCACTCCTAAGCACAGATACGCAGTATTTT; D gene: NA; J gene: TRBJ2-3; V gene: TRBV18; clone size: NA
CDR3 protein: CASTPSVSGNTIYF; CDR3 DNA: TGTGCCAGCACCCCGTCCGTCTCTGGAAACACCATATATTTT; D gene: NA; J gene: TRBJ1-3; V gene: TRBV11-2; clone size: NA
CDR3 protein: CASRYSGTGFYGYTF; CDR3 DNA: TGTGCCAGCCGCTATTCCGGGACAGGGTTCTATGGCTACACCTTC; D gene: TRBD1; J gene: TRBJ1-2; V gene: TRBV14; clone size: NA
CDR3 protein: CASSLGVEDVTVLYEKLFF; CDR3 DNA: TGTGCCAGCAGCTTAGGGGTAGAGGATGTTACGGTCCTCTATGAAAAACTGTTTTTT; D gene: NA; J gene: TRBJ1-4; V gene: TRBV7-6; clone size: NA
CDR3 protein: CASSLLGESPLHF; CDR3 DNA: TGTGCCAGCAGTTTATTAGGGGAATCACCCCTCCACTTT; D gene: NA; J gene: TRBJ1-6; V gene: TRBV27; clone size: NA
CDR3 protein: CASSHPPGDASTDTQYF; CDR3 DNA: TGTGCCAGCAGCCACCCTCCGGGGGACGCTAGCACAGATACGCAGTATTTT; D gene: NA; J gene: TRBJ2-3; V gene: TRBV4-2; clone size: NA
CDR3 protein: CASSLEGGPSNEQFF; CDR3 DNA: TGTGCCAGCAGCTTGGAGGGGGGGCCCAGCAATGAGCAGTTCTTC; D gene: NA; J gene: TRBJ2-1; V gene: TRBV5-4; clone size: once
CDR3 protein: CASSLGGTVSYEQYF; CDR3 DNA: TGTGCCAGCAGCCTAGGAGGGACAGTTTCCTACGAGCAGTACTTC; D gene: NA; J gene: TRBJ2-7; V gene: TRBV7-2; clone size: NA
CDR3 protein: CASSVGTSGGTEQFF; CDR3 DNA: TGTGCCAGCAGCGTGGGGACTAGCGGGGGGACAGAGCAGTTCTTC; D gene: TRBD2; J gene: TRBJ2-1; V gene: TRBV5-4; clone size: NA
CDR3 protein: CASSQAAGEQYF; CDR3 DNA: TGTGCCAGCAGCCAAGCAGCCGGGGAGCAGTACTTC; D gene: NA; J gene: TRBJ2-7; V gene: TRBV9; clone size: NA
CDR3 protein: CASSLLGANQPQHF; CDR3 DNA: TGCGCCAGCAGCTTGCTGGGGGCGAATCAGCCCCAGCATTTT; D gene: NA; J gene: TRBJ1-5; V gene: TRBV5-1; clone size: NA
CDR3 protein: CATMDRVNQPQHF; CDR3 DNA: TGTGCCACCATGGACAGGGTTAATCAGCCCCAGCATTTT; D gene: TRBD1; J gene: TRBJ1-5; V gene: TRBV19; clone size: NA
CDR3 protein: CASSEQGDSYEQYF; CDR3 DNA: TGTGCCAGCAGCGAGCAGGGGGACTCCTACGAGCAGTACTTC; D gene: TRBD1; J gene: TRBJ2-7; V gene: TRBV7-3; clone size: NA
CDR3 protein: CASSPPVPGMNTEAFF; CDR3 DNA: TGTGCCAGCTCACCACCCGTACCGGGGATGAACACTGAAGCTTTCTTT; D gene: NA; J gene: TRBJ1-1; V gene: TRBV18; clone size: NA
CDR3 protein: CASSSPNTGELYGYTF; CDR3 DNA: TGCGCCAGCAGCTCCCCAAATACAGGGGAGCTGTATGGCTACACCTTC; D gene: TRBD1; J gene: TRBJ1-2; V gene: TRBV5-1; clone size: few
CDR3 protein: CASKSGTGGGQPQHF; CDR3 DNA: TGTGCCAGCAAGTCCGGGACAGGGGGCGGACAGCCCCAGCATTTT; D gene: TRBD1; J gene: TRBJ1-5; V gene: TRBV19; clone size: once
CDR3 protein: CASSLAPTGGVNIQYF; CDR3 DNA: TGTGCCAGCAGCTTAGCCCCGACAGGGGGAGTAAACATTCAGTACTTC; D gene: TRBD1; J gene: TRBJ2-4; V gene: TRBV7-9; clone size: NA
CDR3 protein: CASSVGQGGEKLFF; CDR3 DNA: TGTGCCAGCAGCGTAGGGCAGGGAGGTGAAAAACTGTTTTTT; D gene: NA; J gene: TRBJ1-4; V gene: TRBV9; clone size: once
CDR3 protein: CASSRGLGSGANVLTF; CDR3 DNA: TGTGCCAGCAGCAGGGGCTTAGGCTCTGGGGCCAACGTCCTGACTTTC; D gene: NA; J gene: TRBJ2-6; V gene: TRBV2; clone size: NA
CDR3 protein: CASGQVGEQYF; CDR3 DNA: TGTGCTAGTGGTCAGGTCGGCGAGCAGTACTTC; D gene: NA; J gene: TRBJ2-7; V gene: TRBV12-5; clone size: NA
CDR3 protein: CASSRDSVGEQYF; CDR3 DNA: TGTGCCAGCAGCCGGGACTCCGTGGGAGAGCAGTACTTC; D gene: NA; J gene: TRBJ2-7; V gene: TRBV7-3; clone size: NA
CDR3 protein: CATGTGGQPQHF; CDR3 DNA: TGCGCCACCGGGACAGGGGGTCAGCCCCAGCATTTT; D gene: TRBD1; J gene: TRBJ1-5; V gene: TRBV10-1; clone size: NA
CDR3 protein: CASSERSVDEQFF; CDR3 DNA: TGCGCCAGCAGTGAGAGGAGCGTCGATGAGCAGTTCTTC; D gene: NA; J gene: TRBJ2-1; V gene: TRBV10-1; clone size: NA
CDR3 protein: CASSFQGDGYTF; CDR3 DNA: TGTGCCAGCAGTTTCCAGGGGGATGGCTACACCTTC; D gene: TRBD1; J gene: TRBJ1-2; V gene: TRBV6-1; clone size: NA
CDR3 protein: CASSQGTGGYQPQHF; CDR3 DNA: TGTGCCAGCAGCCAGGGGACAGGGGGGTATCAGCCCCAGCATTTT; D gene: TRBD1; J gene: TRBJ1-5; V gene: TRBV11-2; clone size: NA
CDR3 protein: CASSLIGPRDYGYTF; CDR3 DNA: TGTGCCAGCAGCTTAATTGGTCCTCGGGACTATGGCTACACCTTC; D gene: NA; J gene: TRBJ1-2; V gene: TRBV13; clone size: NA
CDR3 protein: CASSLGDRGSSPLHF; CDR3 DNA: TGTGCCAGCAGCTTGGGGGACAGGGGGAGTTCACCCCTCCACTTT; D gene: TRBD1; J gene: TRBJ1-6; V gene: TRBV5-8; clone size: NA
CDR3 protein: CASSRQDAYEQYF; CDR3 DNA: TGTGCCAGCAGTAGACAGGATGCCTACGAGCAGTACTTC; D gene: NA; J gene: TRBJ2-7; V gene: TRBV6-1; clone size: NA
CDR3 protein: CASSPRGGNTGELFF; CDR3 DNA: TGTGCCAGCAGCCCCCGGGGAGGGAACACCGGGGAGCTGTTTTTT; D gene: NA; J gene: TRBJ2-2; V gene: TRBV11-3; clone size: NA